The rows below give T cell receptor beta chains drawn from one sample of a study of blood T cell repertoires in COVID-19. The table came from immunoSEQ multiplex PCR; TCRdb's copy has only in-frame clones and leaves some out. The table lists 200,000 or so clones, 85% to 90% of them singletons. Material for sequencing was peripheral blood. The receptors shown here come from a woman aged 65 to 85 with acute or convalescent COVID-19. Both conserved end residues are part of each CDR3. The D gene is left open where the match is weak. Only some rows state a clone size, as once, few, many or a class for expanded clones.

>TRBJ2-5|-|TRBV2|-
TGTGCCAGCAGTGAAGCGAGGCAGCAGACCCAGTACTTC
CASSEARQQTQYF
>TRBJ1-1|-|TRBV6-5|TRBD1
TGTGCCACACCCTCGGGACAGAATAACACTGAAGCTTTCTTT
CATPSGQNNTEAFF
>TRBJ2-3|-|TRBV24-1|TRBD1
TGTGCCACCAGTGATTTAGACAGGGGCACAGATACGCAGTATTTT
CATSDLDRGTDTQYF
>TRBJ1-4|-|TRBV5-1|TRBD1
TGCGCCAGCAGCGATGACAGGGCCCGCGGGGAAAAACTGTTTTTT
CASSDDRARGEKLFF
>TRBJ2-5|-|TRBV6-5|TRBD1
TGTGCCAGCAGTTACTCGACAGGGGTTCGGGAGACCCAGTACTTC
CASSYSTGVRETQYF
>TRBJ2-1|-|TRBV18|TRBD2
TGTGCCAGCTCACGCCGGGCTAGCGGGGAAGATGAGCAGTTCTTC
CASSRRASGEDEQFF
>TRBJ2-3|once|TRBV9|TRBD2
TGTGCCAGCAGCGTAGAGCACGGGGGAGGGCCTAATACGCAGTATTTT
CASSVEHGGGPNTQYF
>TRBJ1-5|-|TRBV7-9|-
TGTGCCAGCAGCTTAGAAGCCGGAGGGAATCAGCCCCAGCATTTT
CASSLEAGGNQPQHF
>TRBJ1-1|-|TRBV5-6|-
TGTGCCAGCAGGCTCATACAGGGACCGAACACTGAAGCTTTCTTT
CASRLIQGPNTEAFF
>TRBJ1-5|-|TRBV19|-
TGTGCCAGTAGTCTTCTAAATCAGCCCCAGCATTTT
CASSLLNQPQHF
>TRBJ1-2|-|TRBV2|TRBD1
TGTGCCAGCAGCGGGGACAGCCTGTCAGGCTACACCTTC
CASSGDSLSGYTF
>TRBJ2-1|-|TRBV5-4|-
TGTGCCAGCAGCTCGGACACGGAGCAGTTCTTC
CASSSDTEQFF
>TRBJ2-2|-|TRBV5-1|TRBD1
TGCGCCAGCAGCGTCGGTACCGGGACAGGGGTATCCGGGGAGCTGTTTTTT
CASSVGTGTGVSGELFF
>TRBJ2-7|-|TRBV5-1|TRBD1
TGCGCCAGCAGCTTGGGGACAGGGGGTTCCCGCGAGCAGTACTTC
CASSLGTGGSREQYF
>TRBJ1-4|-|TRBV3-1/TRBV3-2|-
TGTGCCAGCAGCCAAGTTACAGGGTTGGGCGAAAAACTGTTTTTT
CASSQVTGLGEKLFF
>TRBJ2-1|-|TRBV19|-
TGTGCCAGTAGGGGCGGGCGGAATGAGCAGTTCTTC
CASRGGRNEQFF
>TRBJ2-1|-|TRBV6-5|-
TGTGCCAGCAGTTATATTCGGGGGACCCAAGGGGAGCAGTTCTTC
CASSYIRGTQGEQFF
>TRBJ2-5|-|TRBV3-1/TRBV3-2|TRBD2
TGTGCCAGCAGTATTAGCACGGGTAGCGGGGGGTCAGAGACCCAGTACTTC
CASSISTGSGGSETQYF
>TRBJ1-4|once|TRBV6-6|TRBD1
TGTGCCAGCAGTCCTGGACAGGGAGGTTATTCTAATGAAAAACTGTTTTTT
CASSPGQGGYSNEKLFF
>TRBJ2-1|-|TRBV5-1|-
TGCGCCAGCAGCTTGGCCGGACATAGCTCCTACAATGAGCAGTTCTTC
CASSLAGHSSYNEQFF
>TRBJ2-1|-|TRBV6-5|-
TGTGCCAGCAGTCAGGAAGGGCGGGCGGGGTTCTTC
CASSQEGRAGFF
>TRBJ2-1|-|TRBV27|-
TGTGCCAGCAGTGTTGGGCTAGCTTGGGGCAATGAGCAGTTCTTC
CASSVGLAWGNEQFF
>TRBJ1-2|-|TRBV9|-
TGTGCCAGCAGCGTAGGTCAGGGACATAACTATGGCTACACCTTC
CASSVGQGHNYGYTF
>TRBJ2-7|-|TRBV6-1|TRBD1
TGTGCCAGCAGTGAGTTACAGGGGATCGACGAGCAGTACTTC
CASSELQGIDEQYF
>TRBJ2-5|-|TRBV18|-
TGTGCCAGCTCACCATCGGTTCTAGTGCGGAGGGAGACCCAGTACTTC
CASSPSVLVRRETQYF
>TRBJ1-1|-|TRBV9|-
TGTGCCAGCAGCGTAGGCGCCGGACAGAGAGTCTCTGAAGCTTTCTTT
CASSVGAGQRVSEAFF
>TRBJ2-7|-|TRBV18|TRBD1
TGTGCCAGCTCCGTCGCGGGACAGGGGTCCTACGAGCAGTACTTC
CASSVAGQGSYEQYF
>TRBJ1-5|-|TRBV19|-
TGTGCCAGTAGTATCGGGGGAGGGCGACGTCAGCCCCAGCATTTT
CASSIGGGRRQPQHF
>TRBJ2-3|once|TRBV15|-
TGTGCCACCAGCAGAGATCGGACAGATACGCAGTATTTT
CATSRDRTDTQYF
>TRBJ1-3|-|TRBV5-6|-
TGTGCCAGCAGCTTCCTAGGAGGAAACACCATATATTTT
CASSFLGGNTIYF
>TRBJ1-4|-|TRBV18|TRBD1
TGTGCCAGCTCACCAGCGACAGGGGCATACGAAAAACTGTTTTTT
CASSPATGAYEKLFF
>TRBJ2-1|-|TRBV19|-
TGTGCCAGTAAGCAGAGGACCTACAATGAGCAGTTCTTC
CASKQRTYNEQFF
>TRBJ2-5|-|TRBV18|TRBD1
TGTGCCAGCTCACGGGACAGGGGGCGTGGAGAGACCCAGTACTTC
CASSRDRGRGETQYF
>TRBJ2-7|-|TRBV9|TRBD1
TGTGCCAGCAGCGTAGGGCCCGCCGGGACAGGCGTTTACGAGCAGTACTTC
CASSVGPAGTGVYEQYF
>TRBJ1-1|-|TRBV3-1/TRBV3-2|-
TGTGCCGTGGGGGGGTGGACTGAAGCTTTCTTT
CAVGGWTEAFF
>TRBJ1-3|-|TRBV7-8|-
TGTGCCAGCAGCTTAAGGTCTGGGCATGGAAACACCATATATTTT
CASSLRSGHGNTIYF
>TRBJ1-6|once|TRBV3-1/TRBV3-2|TRBD1
TGTGCCAGCAGCCAAGTACAGGGGGGGAGCTCCTATAATTCACCCCTCCACTTT
CASSQVQGGSSYNSPLHF
>TRBJ1-1|-|TRBV5-6|-
TGTGCCAGCAGCCTACGACAGTTGGGCTGGAACACTGAAGCTTTCTTT
CASSLRQLGWNTEAFF
>TRBJ1-1|-|TRBV7-9|-
TGTGCCAGCAGTTCAGGGCCGAACACTGAAGCTTTCTTT
CASSSGPNTEAFF
>TRBJ2-5|-|TRBV9|TRBD2
TGTGCCAGCAGCCAGAGCGGGAGGGGCGAAGAGACCCAGTACTTC
CASSQSGRGEETQYF
>TRBJ2-7|-|TRBV7-6|-
TGTGCCAGCTCGCCGGTAGCTCGCTACGAGCAGTACTTC
CASSPVARYEQYF
>TRBJ2-2|-|TRBV7-2|-
TGTGCCAGCAGCTCCAACAGGAACACCGGGGAGCTGTTTTTT
CASSSNRNTGELFF
>TRBJ1-1|once|TRBV7-9|-
TGTGCCAGCAGCCCGTGGAACACTGAAGCTTTCTTT
CASSPWNTEAFF
>TRBJ1-5|once|TRBV3-1/TRBV3-2|-
TGTGCCAGCAGCCAAGGGGGGGGGATGGGTAGCAATCAGCCCCAGCATTTT
CASSQGGGMGSNQPQHF
>TRBJ2-1|-|TRBV6-5|TRBD2
TGTGCCAGCAGTTACGGTTCCGGACTAGCGGATAATGAGCAGTTCTTC
CASSYGSGLADNEQFF
>TRBJ2-5|-|TRBV5-6|TRBD1
TGTGCCAGCAGACAACAGGGGGCGCGGGAGACCCAGTACTTC
CASRQQGARETQYF
>TRBJ2-1|-|TRBV21-1|-
TGTGCCAGCTGCAAACCCACAAGCTCCTACAATGAGCAGTTCTTC
CASCKPTSSYNEQFF
>TRBJ1-2|-|TRBV27|TRBD1
TGTGCCAGCAGTCCTGGACAGGGCCTTAATTTCTATGGCTACACCTTC
CASSPGQGLNFYGYTF
>TRBJ1-2|-|TRBV18|-
TGTGCCAGCTCACCACCGTCGACGGGGAGCTATGGCTACACCTTC
CASSPPSTGSYGYTF
>TRBJ2-2|-|TRBV24-1|TRBD1
TGTGCCACCAGTGACGGACAGGGGGCTTATACCGGGGAGCTGTTTTTT
CATSDGQGAYTGELFF